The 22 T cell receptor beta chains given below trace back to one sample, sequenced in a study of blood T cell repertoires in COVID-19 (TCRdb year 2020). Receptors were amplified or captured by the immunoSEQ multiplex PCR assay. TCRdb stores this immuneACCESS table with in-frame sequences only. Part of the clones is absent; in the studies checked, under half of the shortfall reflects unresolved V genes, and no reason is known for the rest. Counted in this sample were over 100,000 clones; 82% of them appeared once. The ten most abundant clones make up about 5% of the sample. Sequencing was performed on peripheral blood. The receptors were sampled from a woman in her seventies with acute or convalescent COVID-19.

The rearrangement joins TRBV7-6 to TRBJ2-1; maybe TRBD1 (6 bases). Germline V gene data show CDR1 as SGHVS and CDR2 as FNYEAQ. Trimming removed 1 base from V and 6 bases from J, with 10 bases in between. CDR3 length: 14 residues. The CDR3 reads CASSLVLGGNEQFF. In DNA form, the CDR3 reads TGTGCCAGCAGCTTAGTGCTAGGGGGCAATGAGCAGTTCTTC.

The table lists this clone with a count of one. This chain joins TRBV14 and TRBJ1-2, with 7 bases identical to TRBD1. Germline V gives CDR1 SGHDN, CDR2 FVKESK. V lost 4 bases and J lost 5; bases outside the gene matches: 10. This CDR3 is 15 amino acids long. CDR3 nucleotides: TGTGCCAGCAGCCCACCAGGACAGGCAGGTTATGGCTACACCTTC. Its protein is CASSPPGQAGYGYTF.

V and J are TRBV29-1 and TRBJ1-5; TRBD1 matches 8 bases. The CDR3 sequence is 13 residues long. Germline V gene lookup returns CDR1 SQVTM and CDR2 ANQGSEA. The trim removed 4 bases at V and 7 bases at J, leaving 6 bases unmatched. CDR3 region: CSVATGGRQPQHF. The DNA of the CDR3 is TGCAGCGTTGCCACAGGGGGTCGGCAGCCCCAGCATTTT.

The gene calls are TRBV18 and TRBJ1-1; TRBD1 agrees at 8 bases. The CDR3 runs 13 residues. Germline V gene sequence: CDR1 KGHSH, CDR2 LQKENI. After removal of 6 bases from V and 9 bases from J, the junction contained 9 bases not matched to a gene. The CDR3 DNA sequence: TGTGCCAGCTCCCTAGGACAGGGCCAGAAAGCTTTCTTT. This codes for CASSLGQGQKAFF.

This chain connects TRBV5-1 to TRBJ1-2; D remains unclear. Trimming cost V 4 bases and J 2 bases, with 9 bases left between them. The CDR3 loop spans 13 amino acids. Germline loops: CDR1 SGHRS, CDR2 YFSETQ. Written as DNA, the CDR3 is TGCGCCAGCAGCGTCTCTAACAACTATGGCTACACCTTC. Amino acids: CASSVSNNYGYTF. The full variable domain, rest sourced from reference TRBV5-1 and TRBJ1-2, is KAGVTQTPRYLIKTRGQQVTLSCSPISGHRSVSWYQQTPGQGLQFLFEYFSETQRNKGNFPGRFSGRQFSNSRSEMNVSTLELGDSALYLCASSVSNNYGYTFGSGTRLTVV.

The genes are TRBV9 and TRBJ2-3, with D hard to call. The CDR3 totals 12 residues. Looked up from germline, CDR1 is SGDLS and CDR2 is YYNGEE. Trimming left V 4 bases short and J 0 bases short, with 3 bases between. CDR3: CASSPSTDTQYF. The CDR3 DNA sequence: TGTGCCAGCAGCCCTAGCACAGATACGCAGTATTTT.

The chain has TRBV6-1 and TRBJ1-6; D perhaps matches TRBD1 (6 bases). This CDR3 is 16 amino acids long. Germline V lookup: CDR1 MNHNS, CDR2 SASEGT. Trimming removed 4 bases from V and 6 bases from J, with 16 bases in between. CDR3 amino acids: CASSGNRAAGNSPLHF. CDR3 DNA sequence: TGTGCCAGCAGTGGCAACAGGGCAGCTGGTAATTCACCCCTCCACTTT.

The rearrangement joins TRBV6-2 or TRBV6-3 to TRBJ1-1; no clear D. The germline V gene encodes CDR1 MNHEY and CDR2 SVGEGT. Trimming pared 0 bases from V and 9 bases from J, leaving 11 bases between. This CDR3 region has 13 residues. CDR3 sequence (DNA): TGTGCCAGCAGTTACTCCTCATATGAGCAAGCTTTCTTT. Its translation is CASSYSSYEQAFF.

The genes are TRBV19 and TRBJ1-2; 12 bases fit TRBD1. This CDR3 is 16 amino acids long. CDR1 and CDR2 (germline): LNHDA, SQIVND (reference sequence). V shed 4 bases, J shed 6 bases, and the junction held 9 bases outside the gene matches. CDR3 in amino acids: CASSTTGQGAFNGYTF. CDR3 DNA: TGTGCCAGTAGTACCACGGGACAGGGGGCCTTTAATGGCTACACCTTC. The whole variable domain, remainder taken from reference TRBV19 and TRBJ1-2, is DGGITQSPKYLFRKEGQNVTLSCEQNLNHDAMYWYRQDPGQGLRLIYYSQIVNDFQKGDIAEGYSVSREKKESFPLTVTSAQKNPTAFYLCASSTTGQGAFNGYTFGSGTRLTVV.

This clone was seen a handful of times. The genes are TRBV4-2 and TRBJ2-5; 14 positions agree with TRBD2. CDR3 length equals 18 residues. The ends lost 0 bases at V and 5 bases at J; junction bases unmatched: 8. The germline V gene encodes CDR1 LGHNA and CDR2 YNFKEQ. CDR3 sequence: CASSQDGGGTSGGETQYF. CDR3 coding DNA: TGTGCCAGCAGCCAAGATGGGGGCGGGACTAGCGGGGGTGAGACCCAGTACTTC.

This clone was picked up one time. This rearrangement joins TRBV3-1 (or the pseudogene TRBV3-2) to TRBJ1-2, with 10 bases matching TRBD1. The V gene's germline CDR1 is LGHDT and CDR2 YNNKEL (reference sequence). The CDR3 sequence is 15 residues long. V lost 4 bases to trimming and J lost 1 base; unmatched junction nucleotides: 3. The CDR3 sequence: CASSRGTGDNYGYTF. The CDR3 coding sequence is TGTGCCAGCAGCCGCGGGACAGGGGATAACTATGGCTACACCTTC.

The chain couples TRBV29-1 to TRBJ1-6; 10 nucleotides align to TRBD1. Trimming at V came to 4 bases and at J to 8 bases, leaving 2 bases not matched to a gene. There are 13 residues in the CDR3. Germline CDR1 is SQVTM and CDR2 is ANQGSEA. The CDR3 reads CSVGGTGDSPLHF. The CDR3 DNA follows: TGCAGCGTTGGTGGGACAGGGGATTCACCCCTCCACTTT.

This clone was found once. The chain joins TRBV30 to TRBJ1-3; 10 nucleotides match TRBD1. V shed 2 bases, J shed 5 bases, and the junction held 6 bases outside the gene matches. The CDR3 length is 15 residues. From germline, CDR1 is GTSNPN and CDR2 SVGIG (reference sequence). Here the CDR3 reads CAWSSGQGIRNTIYF. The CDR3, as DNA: TGTGCCTGGAGTTCGGGACAGGGGATAAGAAACACCATATATTTT.

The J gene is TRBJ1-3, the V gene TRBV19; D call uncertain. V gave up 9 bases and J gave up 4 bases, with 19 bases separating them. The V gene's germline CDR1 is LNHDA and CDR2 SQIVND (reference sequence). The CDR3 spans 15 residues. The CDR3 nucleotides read TGTGCCAGCTCGGATTGGGCGGGGAAAGGAAACACCATATATTTT. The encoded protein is CASSDWAGKGNTIYF.

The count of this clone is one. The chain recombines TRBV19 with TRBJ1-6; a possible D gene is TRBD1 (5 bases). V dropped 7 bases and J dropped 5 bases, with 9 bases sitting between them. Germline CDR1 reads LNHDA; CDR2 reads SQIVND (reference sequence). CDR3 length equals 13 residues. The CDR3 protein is CASMGGNNSPLHF. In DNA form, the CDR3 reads TGTGCCAGTATGGGGGGAAATAATTCACCCCTCCACTTT.

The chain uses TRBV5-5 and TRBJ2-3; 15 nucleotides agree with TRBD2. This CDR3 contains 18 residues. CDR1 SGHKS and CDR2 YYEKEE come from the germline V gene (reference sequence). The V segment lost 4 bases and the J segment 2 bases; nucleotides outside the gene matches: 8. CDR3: CASSRMGTSGGSTDTQYF. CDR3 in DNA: TGTGCCAGCAGCCGCATGGGGACTAGCGGGGGGTCCACAGATACGCAGTATTTT.

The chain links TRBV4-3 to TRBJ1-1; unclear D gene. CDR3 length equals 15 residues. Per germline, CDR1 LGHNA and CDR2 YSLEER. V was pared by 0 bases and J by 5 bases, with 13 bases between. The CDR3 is CASSQDSTRGTEAFF. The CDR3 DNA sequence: TGCGCCAGCAGCCAAGACTCGACGCGAGGAACTGAAGCTTTCTTT.

DNA for the CDR3: TGTGCCAGCAGCCAAGGGACAGGGCACTATGGCTACACCTTC. Translation: CASSQGTGHYGYTF. J is TRBJ1-2 and V is TRBV3-1 (or the pseudogene TRBV3-2), with TRBD1 matching over 8 bases. This CDR3 comprises 14 residues. Trimming cost V 1 base and J 3 bases; bases outside gene matches: 1. The germline V gene encodes CDR1 LGHDT and CDR2 YNNKEL (reference sequence).

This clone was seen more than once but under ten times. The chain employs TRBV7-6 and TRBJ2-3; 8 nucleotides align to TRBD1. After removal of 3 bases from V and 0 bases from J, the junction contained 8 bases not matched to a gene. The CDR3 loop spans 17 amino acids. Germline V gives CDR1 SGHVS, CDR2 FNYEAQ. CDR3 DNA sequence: TGTGCCAGCAGCTTCTCCCGACAGGGGACGAGCACAGATACGCAGTATTTT. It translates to CASSFSRQGTSTDTQYF.

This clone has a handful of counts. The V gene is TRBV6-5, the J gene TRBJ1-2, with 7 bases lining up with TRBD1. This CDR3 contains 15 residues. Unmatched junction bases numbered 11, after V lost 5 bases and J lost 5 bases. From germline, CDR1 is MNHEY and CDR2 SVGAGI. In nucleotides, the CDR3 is TGTGCCAGCAGTCTCCAGACAGGGTCACGATATGGCTACACCTTC. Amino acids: CASSLQTGSRYGYTF.

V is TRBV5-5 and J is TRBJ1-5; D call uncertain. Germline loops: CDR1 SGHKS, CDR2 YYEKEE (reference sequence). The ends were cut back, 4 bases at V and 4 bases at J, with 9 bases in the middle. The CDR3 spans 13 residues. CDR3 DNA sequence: TGTGCCAGCAGCGGGCAGGTGAATCAGCCCCAGCATTTT. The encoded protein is CASSGQVNQPQHF.

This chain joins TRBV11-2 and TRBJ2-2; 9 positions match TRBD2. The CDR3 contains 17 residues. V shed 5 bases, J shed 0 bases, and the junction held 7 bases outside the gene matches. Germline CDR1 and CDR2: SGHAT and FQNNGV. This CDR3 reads CASSPQAGGTNTGELFF. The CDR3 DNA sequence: TGTGCCAGCAGCCCACAAGCGGGGGGAACGAACACCGGGGAGCTGTTTTTT. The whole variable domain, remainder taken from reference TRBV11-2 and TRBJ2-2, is EAGVAQSPRYKIIEKRQSVAFWCNPISGHATLYWYQQILGQGPKLLIQFQNNGVVDDSQLPKDRFSAERLKGVDSTLKIQPAKLEDSAVYLCASSPQAGGTNTGELFFGEGSRLTVL.